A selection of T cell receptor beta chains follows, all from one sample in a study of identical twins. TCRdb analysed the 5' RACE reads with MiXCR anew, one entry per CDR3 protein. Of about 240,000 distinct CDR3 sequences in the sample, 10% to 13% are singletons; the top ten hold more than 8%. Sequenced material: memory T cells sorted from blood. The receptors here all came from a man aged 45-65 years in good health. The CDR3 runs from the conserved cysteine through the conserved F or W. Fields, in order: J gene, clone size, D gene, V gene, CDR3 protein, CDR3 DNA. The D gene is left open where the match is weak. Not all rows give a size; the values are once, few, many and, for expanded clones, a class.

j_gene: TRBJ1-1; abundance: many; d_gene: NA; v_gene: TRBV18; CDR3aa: CASSPPNQPEAFF; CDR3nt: TGTGCCAGCTCACCACCTAACCAACCTGAAGCTTTCTTT
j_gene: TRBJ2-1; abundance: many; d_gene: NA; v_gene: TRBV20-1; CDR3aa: CSARDSGPRGNEQFF; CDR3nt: TGCAGTGCTAGAGATAGCGGTCCCCGTGGGAATGAGCAGTTCTTC
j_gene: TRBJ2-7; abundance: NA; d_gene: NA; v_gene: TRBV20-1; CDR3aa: CSARPGLRGTRGSYEQYF; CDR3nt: TGCAGTGCTAGGCCGGGGCTGCGCGGAACGAGGGGCTCCTACGAGCAGTACTTC
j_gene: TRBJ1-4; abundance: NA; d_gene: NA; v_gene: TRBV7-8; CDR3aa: CASSLAVGGIEKLFF; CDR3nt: TGTGCCAGCAGCTTAGCGGTTGGGGGGATTGAAAAACTGTTTTTT
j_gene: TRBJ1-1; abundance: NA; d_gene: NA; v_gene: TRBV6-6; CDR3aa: CASSPVRADEAFF; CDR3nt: TGTGCCAGCAGTCCGGTTAGGGCCGACGAAGCTTTCTTT
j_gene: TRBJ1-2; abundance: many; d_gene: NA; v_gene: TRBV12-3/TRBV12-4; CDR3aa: CASSTRLVYGYTF; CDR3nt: TGTGCCAGCAGTACACGGTTGGTCTATGGCTACACCTTC
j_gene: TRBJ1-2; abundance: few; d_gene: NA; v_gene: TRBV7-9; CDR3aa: CASSLARGIQDGYTF; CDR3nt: TGTGCCAGCAGCTTAGCGCGGGGAATCCAGGATGGCTACACCTTC
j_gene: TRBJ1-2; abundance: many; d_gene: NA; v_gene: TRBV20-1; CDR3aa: CSARPSTGGGDYGYTF; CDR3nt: TGCAGTGCTAGACCTTCGACGGGGGGGGGAGATTATGGCTACACCTTC
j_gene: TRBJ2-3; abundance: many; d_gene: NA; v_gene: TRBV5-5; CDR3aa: CASSLGWGRSTDTQYF; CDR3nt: TGTGCCAGCAGCTTGGGTTGGGGGCGCAGCACAGATACGCAGTATTTT
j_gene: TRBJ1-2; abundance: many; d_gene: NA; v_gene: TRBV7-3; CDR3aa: CASSLTAGDDYGYTF; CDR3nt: TGTGCCAGCAGCTTAACGGCAGGGGACGACTATGGCTACACCTTC
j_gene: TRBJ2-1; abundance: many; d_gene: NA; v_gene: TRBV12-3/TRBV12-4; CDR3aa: CASSKDSYNEQFF; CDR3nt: TGTGCCAGCAGTAAGGACAGTTACAATGAGCAGTTCTTC
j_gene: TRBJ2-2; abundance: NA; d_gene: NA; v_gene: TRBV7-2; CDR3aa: CASSFRQIAGTGELFF; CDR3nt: TGTGCCAGCAGCTTCCGACAGATTGCTGGCACCGGGGAGCTGTTTTTT
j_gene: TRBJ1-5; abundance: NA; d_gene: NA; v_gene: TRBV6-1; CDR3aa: CASSEARSIYQPQHF; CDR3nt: TGTGCCAGCAGTGAAGCCCGAAGTATCTATCAGCCCCAGCATTTT
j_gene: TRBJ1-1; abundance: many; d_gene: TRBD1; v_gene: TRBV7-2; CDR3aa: CASRLTGTGSTEAFF; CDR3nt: TGTGCCAGCAGACTAACCGGGACAGGGTCCACTGAAGCTTTCTTT
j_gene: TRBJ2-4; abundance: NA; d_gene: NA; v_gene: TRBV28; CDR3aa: CASSLFGLAKNIQYF; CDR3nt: TGTGCCAGCAGTTTATTTGGGCTAGCCAAAAACATTCAGTACTTC
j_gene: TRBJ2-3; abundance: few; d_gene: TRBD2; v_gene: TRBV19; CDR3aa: CASRQDGTSGPTQYF; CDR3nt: TGTGCCAGTAGGCAGGACGGGACTAGCGGGCCGACGCAGTATTTT
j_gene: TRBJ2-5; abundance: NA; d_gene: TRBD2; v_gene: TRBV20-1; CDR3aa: CSAIPRLAQYQETQYF; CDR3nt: TGCAGTGCTATACCGAGACTAGCTCAGTACCAAGAGACCCAGTACTTC
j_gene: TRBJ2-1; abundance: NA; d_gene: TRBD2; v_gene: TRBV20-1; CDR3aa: CSARTGTSGWYNEQFF; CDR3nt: TGCAGTGCTAGAACCGGGACTAGCGGGTGGTACAATGAGCAGTTCTTC
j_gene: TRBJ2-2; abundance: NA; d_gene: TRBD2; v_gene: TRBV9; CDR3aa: CASSALSGANTGELFF; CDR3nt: TGTGCCAGCAGCGCCTTAAGCGGGGCGAACACCGGGGAGCTGTTTTTT
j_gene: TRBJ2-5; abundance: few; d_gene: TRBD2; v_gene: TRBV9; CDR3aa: CASSVEPTTSGRAAETQYF; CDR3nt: TGTGCCAGCAGCGTAGAACCCACCACTAGCGGGAGGGCCGCAGAGACCCAGTACTTC
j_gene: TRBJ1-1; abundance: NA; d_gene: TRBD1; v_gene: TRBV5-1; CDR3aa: CASSGTGYDEAFF; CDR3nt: TGCGCCAGCAGCGGGACAGGGTATGATGAAGCTTTCTTT
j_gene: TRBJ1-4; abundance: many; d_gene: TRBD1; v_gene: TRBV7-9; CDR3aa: CASSTGTGGGHEKLFF; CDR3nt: TGTGCCAGCAGCACCGGGACAGGGGGCGGGCATGAAAAACTGTTTTTT
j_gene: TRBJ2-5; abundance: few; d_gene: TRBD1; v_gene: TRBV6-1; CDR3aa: CASSATGLQETQYF; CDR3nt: TGTGCCAGCAGTGCGACAGGGCTACAAGAGACCCAGTACTTC
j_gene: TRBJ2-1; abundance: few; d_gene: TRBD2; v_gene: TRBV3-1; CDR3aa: CASSQAAGGPRNEQFF; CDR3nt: TGTGCCAGCAGCCAAGCCGCGGGGGGGCCCCGCAATGAGCAGTTCTTC
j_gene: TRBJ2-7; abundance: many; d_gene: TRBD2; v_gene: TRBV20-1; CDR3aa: CSAVAGGSYEQYF; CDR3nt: TGCAGTGCGGTAGCGGGGGGATCCTACGAGCAGTACTTC
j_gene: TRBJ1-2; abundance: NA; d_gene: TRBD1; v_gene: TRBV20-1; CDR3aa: CSARNQGADGYTF; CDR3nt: TGCAGTGCTAGAAACCAGGGGGCTGATGGCTACACCTTC
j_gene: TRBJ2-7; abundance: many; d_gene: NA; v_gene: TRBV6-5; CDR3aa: CASSSPSGLGEQYF; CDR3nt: TGTGCCAGCAGTTCCCCTTCGGGCCTGGGCGAGCAGTACTTC
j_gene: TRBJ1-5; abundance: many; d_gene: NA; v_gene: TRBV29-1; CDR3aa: CSAGYNNQPQHF; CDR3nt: TGCAGCGCGGGGTACAACAATCAGCCCCAGCATTTT
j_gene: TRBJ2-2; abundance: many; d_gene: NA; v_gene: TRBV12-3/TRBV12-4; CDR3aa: CASSEQEVSGELFF; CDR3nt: TGTGCCAGCAGTGAACAGGAAGTGTCCGGGGAGCTGTTTTTT
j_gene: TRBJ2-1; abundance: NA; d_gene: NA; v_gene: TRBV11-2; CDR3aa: CASSLAVGSEQFF; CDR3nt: TGTGCCAGCAGCTTAGCGGTGGGAAGTGAGCAGTTCTTC
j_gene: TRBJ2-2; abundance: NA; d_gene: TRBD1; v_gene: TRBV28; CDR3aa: CASSLDPGTGVFRTGELFF; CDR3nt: TGTGCCAGCAGTTTAGACCCGGGGACAGGGGTTTTTCGGACCGGGGAGCTGTTTTTT
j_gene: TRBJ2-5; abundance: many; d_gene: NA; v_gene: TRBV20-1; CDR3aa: CSVSPGVETQYF; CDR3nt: TGCAGTGTTAGTCCCGGCGTGGAGACCCAGTACTTC
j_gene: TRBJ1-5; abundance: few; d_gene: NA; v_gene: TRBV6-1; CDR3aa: CASSPRDGKNQPQHF; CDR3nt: TGTGCCAGCAGCCCCAGGGACGGCAAAAATCAGCCCCAGCATTTT
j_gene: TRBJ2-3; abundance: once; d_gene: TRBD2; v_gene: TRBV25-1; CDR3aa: CASIGTSEPDTQYF; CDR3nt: TGTGCCAGCATCGGAACTAGCGAACCAGATACGCAGTATTTT
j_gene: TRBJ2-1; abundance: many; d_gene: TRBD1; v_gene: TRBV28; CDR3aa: CASSSQGNEQFF; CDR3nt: TGTGCCAGCAGTTCACAGGGGAATGAGCAGTTCTTC
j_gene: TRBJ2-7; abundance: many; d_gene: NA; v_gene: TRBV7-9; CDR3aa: CASRSTPSYEQYF; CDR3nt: TGTGCCAGCAGATCGACACCGTCCTACGAGCAGTACTTC
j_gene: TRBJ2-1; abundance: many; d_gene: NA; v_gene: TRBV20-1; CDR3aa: CSAYGPGSNEQFF; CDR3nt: TGCAGTGCTTACGGCCCGGGGAGTAATGAGCAGTTCTTC
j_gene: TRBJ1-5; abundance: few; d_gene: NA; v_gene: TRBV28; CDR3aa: CVSSLGDGGNQPQHF; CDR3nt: TGTGTCAGCAGCCTCGGTGATGGAGGCAATCAGCCCCAGCATTTT
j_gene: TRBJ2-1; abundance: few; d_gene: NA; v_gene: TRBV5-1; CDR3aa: CASSFTGTQQFF; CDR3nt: TGCGCCAGCAGCTTCACCGGGACACAGCAGTTCTTC
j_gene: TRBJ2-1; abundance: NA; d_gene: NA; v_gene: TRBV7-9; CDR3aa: CASSQGQWALGEQFF; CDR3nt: TGTGCCAGCAGCCAAGGACAGTGGGCGCTCGGTGAGCAGTTCTTC